This T cell receptor (beta chain) was identified during a study of cytomegalovirus exposure and HLA in healthy donors. The CDR3 runs 16 residues. Germline CDR1 reads MGHRA; CDR2 reads YSYEKL. Trimming pared 0 bases from V and 4 bases from J, leaving 15 bases between. Use of 60 Vbeta and 13 Jbeta primers characterized the PCR. Data came from immunoSEQ multiplex PCR; TCRdb stores just in-frame clones and leaves some out. This table has around 140,000 clones, almost 80% appearing once. On this clone: Its antigen is undetermined.

The study, taken as a whole, reports: Further analysis was carried out later, and it showed several of the most significant clusters appearing linked to common viral pathogens. Later analysis placed DRB1 highest and HLA-C lowest in TCR association rates, which differed by HLA locus. Being productive about 87% or about 30% of the time was typical of most TCR beta V segments in an earlier analysis.

Sequenced: PBMCs. The source is a female donor in good health and CMV-seronegative. This rearrangement joins TRBV4-1 to TRBJ1-2; D might be TRBD1 (5 bases). The CDR3 is CASSQDRSSGGYGYTF. As DNA, the CDR3 is TGCGCCAGCAGCCAAGATCGGAGTTCGGGGGGCTATGGCTACACCTTC.